Listed here is a single TCR beta chain. Its specificity is unknown. The source of the sample is a study of beta chain features in type 1 diabetes. Study outcomes and limitations: Cells carrying high TCR expression could end up over-represented when cDNA is sequenced. Within each of all four CD4+ subsets, Type 1 diabetes patients had TCRB CDR3s that were moderately but significantly shorter. HLA effects on TCRB rearrangement stayed unresolved here.

The authors reverse transcribed all of the isolated RNA, so sequencing captured expressed TCRB transcripts. Assay used: immunoSEQ multiplex PCR; TCRdb lists only in-frame clones, some missing. The sample lists around 70,000 clones; approximately 50% were seen once. Populations isolated by sorting all had purity greater than 98%. The sequenced sample consisted of central memory CD4+ T cells from blood. The receptor was derived from a man aged 25-40 years with type 1 diabetes.

CDR3 residues: CASSPLHLNTEAFF. In DNA, the CDR3 is TGTGCCAGCTCACCTTTACACCTGAACACTGAAGCTTTCTTT. This chain connects TRBV18 to TRBJ1-1; D is uncertain. The CDR3 sequence is 14 residues long. The V and J ends lost 3 bases and 0 bases respectively, with 8 bases between them. Germline V gene lookup returns CDR1 KGHSH and CDR2 LQKENI. Together with reference TRBV18 and TRBJ1-1, the CDR3 gives the full variable domain: NAGVMQNPRHLVRRRGQEARLRCSPMKGHSHVYWYRQLPEEGLKFMVYLQKENIIDESGMPKERFSAEFPKEGPSILRIQQVVRGDSAAYFCASSPLHLNTEAFFGQGTRLTVV.